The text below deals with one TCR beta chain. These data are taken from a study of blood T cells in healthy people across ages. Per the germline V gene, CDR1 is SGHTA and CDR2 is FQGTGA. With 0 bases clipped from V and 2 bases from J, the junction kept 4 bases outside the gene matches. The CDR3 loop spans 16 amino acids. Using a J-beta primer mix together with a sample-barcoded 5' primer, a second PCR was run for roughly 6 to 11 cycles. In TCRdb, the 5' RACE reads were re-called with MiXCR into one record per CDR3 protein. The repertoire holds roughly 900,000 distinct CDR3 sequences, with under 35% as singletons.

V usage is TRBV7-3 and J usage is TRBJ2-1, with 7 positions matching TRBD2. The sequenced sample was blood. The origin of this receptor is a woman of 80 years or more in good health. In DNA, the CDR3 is TGTGCCAGCAGCTTAACCGGCGGGAGCGCCTACAATGAGCAGTTCTTC. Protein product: CASSLTGGSAYNEQFF.